This T cell receptor beta chain was documented in a study of CD8 T cells in Susac syndrome. This clonotype was observed once. It was with random hexamers that roughly 0.5 to 1 ug RNA was reverse transcribed. Amplification of TCR beta CDR3 across 54 Vbeta and 13 Jbeta was performed with immunoSEQ multiplex PCR. TCRdb used MiXCR to reprocess the immunoSEQ multiplex PCR reads, holding one entry per CDR3 protein. Among approximately 130,000 distinct CDR3 sequences, around 91% were seen once, and the ten largest hold around 0.24%. TCR beta sequencing covered blood CD8+ and CD4+ T cells. The patients who served as multiple sclerosis controls were treatment-naive and had stable or active relapsing-remitting disease that fulfilled the revised McDonald criteria. Bulk CD8+ and CD4+ cells came from magnetic negative isolation; CD8+ TEMRA by FACS. This TCR was sampled from a human donor with multiple sclerosis. The specimen sequenced was CD8+ T cells from PBMCs.

As DNA, the CDR3 is TGTGCCAGCAGCCTGGACAGGGGCAATGAGCAGTTCTTC. Its protein is CASSLDRGNEQFF. The gene calls are TRBV11-2 and TRBJ2-1; 9 positions agree with TRBD1. The CDR3 contains 13 residues. Losses at the gene ends were 5 bases for V and 6 bases for J; bases not matched to a gene: 2. CDR1 and CDR2 from the germline V gene are SGHAT and FQNNGV.